Below, 5 T cell receptor beta chains from the same sample are listed, as sequenced in a study of cytomegalovirus exposure and HLA in healthy donors. The PCR contained 60 Vbeta and 13 Jbeta primers. The data were produced by immunoSEQ multiplex PCR, yet TCRdb's version contains in-frame clones alone and is incomplete. Among 60,000 to 75,000 clones listed, around 76% were seen once. Source material: PBMCs. These receptors all stem from a woman in her twenties or thirties in good health and CMV-seropositive.

The chain has TRBV4-2 and TRBJ2-3; possible D gene TRBD2, 5 bases. This CDR3 has 12 amino acids. Germline V gene sequence: CDR1 LGHNA, CDR2 YNFKEQ. The V and J ends lost 8 bases and 3 bases respectively, with 9 bases between them. The CDR3 region has the DNA TGTGCCAGCTCGACGGGGACAGATACGCAGTATTTT. Residues: CASSTGTDTQYF.

This clone was seen more than once but under ten times. Other DNA variants within this sample encode the same CDR3. J is TRBJ2-1 and V is TRBV29-1; no clear D gene. The CDR3 runs to 12 residues. Trimming shortened V by 3 bases and J by 1 base, and 4 bases separated the two germline ends. CDR1 and CDR2 from the germline V gene are SQVTM and ANQGSEA. CDR3 sequence reads: CSVERSYNEQFF. The CDR3 DNA is TGCAGCGTTGAGAGGTCCTACAATGAGCAGTTCTTC.

Only a few counts were recorded for this clone. In nucleotides, the CDR3 is TGTGCCAGCAGCTTAGGAGATGAGGGGGACCCCTACGAGCAGTACTTC. It specifies CASSLGDEGDPYEQYF. J is TRBJ2-7 and V is TRBV7-6; D possibly corresponds to TRBD1 (6 bases). Germline loops: CDR1 SGHVS, CDR2 FNYEAQ. Trimming cost V 1 base and J 2 bases, with 15 bases left between them. CDR3 length: 16 residues.

This CDR3 is CASSLRGSYNEQFF. For the CDR3, the DNA is TGTGCCAGCAGCTTGCGGGGATCCTACAATGAGCAGTTCTTC. The chain links TRBV5-4 to TRBJ2-1; tentative D call: TRBD2 (5 bases). V shed 1 base and J shed 1 base, with 6 bases lying between them. This CDR3 has 14 amino acids. Germline assignment: CDR1 SGHNT and CDR2 YYREEE (reference sequence).

This clone has just one count. It is unclear where the CDR3 begins or ends on the DNA, so no DNA is shown, and the CDR3 is as TCRdb lists it. The V call is TRBV28, the J call TRBJ2-2; the table assigns TRBD1, which was not confirmed against the DNA. The V gene's germline CDR1 is MDHEN and CDR2 SYDVKM. The CDR3 spans 16 amino acids, including both terminal residues. The CDR3 here is CASKVSFGQGARGLFF.